This T cell receptor beta chain was sequenced in a study of identifying expanded T cells in peripheral blood. Notes on the study in general: Clone count variance between approximately 2-week samples rose with total template count. About 1.2 clones differed between technical replicates, versus 16.4 and 19 over time.

The method was immunoSEQ multiplex PCR; TCRdb's version includes in-frame clones alone and lacks a portion of them. The top ten clones hold 8% to 9% of a sample with about 130,000 clones, less than 90% of them seen once. CDR1 MNHNY and CDR2 SVGAGI come from the germline V gene (reference sequence). The CDR3 runs 14 residues. The ends lost 6 bases at V and 6 bases at J; junction bases unmatched: 5. Note on this clone: The antigen is undetermined.

The chain employs TRBV6-6 and TRBJ1-4; 9 nucleotides agree with TRBD1. The receptor comes from a person aged 18 to 75 in good health. Sample: blood. CDR3 coding DNA: TGTGCCAGCAGGTCCGGGACAGGGCATGAAAAACTGTTTTTT. Its protein product is CASRSGTGHEKLFF.